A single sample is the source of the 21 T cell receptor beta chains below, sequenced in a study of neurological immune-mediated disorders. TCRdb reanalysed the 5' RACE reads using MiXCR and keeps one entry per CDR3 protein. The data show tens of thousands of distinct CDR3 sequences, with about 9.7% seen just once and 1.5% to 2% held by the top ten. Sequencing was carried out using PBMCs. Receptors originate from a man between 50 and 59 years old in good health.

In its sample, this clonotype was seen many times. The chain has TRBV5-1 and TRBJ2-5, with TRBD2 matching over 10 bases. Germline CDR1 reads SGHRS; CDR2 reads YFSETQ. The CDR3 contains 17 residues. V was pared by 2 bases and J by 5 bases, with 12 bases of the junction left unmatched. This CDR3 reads CASSFGAGGPFSETQYF. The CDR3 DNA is TGCGCCAGCAGCTTTGGAGCGGGGGGGCCATTTTCGGAGACCCAGTACTTC.

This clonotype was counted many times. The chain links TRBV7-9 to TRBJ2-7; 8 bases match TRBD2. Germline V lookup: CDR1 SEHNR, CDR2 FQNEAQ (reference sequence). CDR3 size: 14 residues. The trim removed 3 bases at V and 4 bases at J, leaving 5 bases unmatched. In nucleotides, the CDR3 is TGTGCCAGCAGCTTGAGCGGGAGCGGTTACGAGCAGTACTTC. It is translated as CASSLSGSGYEQYF.

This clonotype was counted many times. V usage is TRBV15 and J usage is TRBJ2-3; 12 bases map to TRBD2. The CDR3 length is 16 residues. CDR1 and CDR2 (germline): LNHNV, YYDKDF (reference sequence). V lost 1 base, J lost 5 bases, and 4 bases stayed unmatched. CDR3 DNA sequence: TGTGCCACCAGCAGAGCGGCTAGCGGGGGGGGAGATACGCAGTATTTT. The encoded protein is CATSRAASGGGDTQYF.

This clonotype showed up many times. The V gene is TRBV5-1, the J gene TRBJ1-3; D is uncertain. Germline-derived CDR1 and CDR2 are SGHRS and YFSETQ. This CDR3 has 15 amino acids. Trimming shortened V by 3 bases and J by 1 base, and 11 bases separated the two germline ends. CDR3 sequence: CASSSGLQSGNTIYF. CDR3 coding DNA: TGCGCCAGCAGCTCCGGACTGCAGTCTGGAAACACCATATATTTT.

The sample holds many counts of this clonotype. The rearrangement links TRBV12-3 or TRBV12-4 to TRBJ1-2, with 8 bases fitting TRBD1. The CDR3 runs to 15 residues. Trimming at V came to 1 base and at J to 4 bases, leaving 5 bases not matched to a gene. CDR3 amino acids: CASSLVGQGVYGYTF. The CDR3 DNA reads TGTGCCAGCAGTTTAGTAGGACAGGGAGTCTATGGCTACACCTTC.

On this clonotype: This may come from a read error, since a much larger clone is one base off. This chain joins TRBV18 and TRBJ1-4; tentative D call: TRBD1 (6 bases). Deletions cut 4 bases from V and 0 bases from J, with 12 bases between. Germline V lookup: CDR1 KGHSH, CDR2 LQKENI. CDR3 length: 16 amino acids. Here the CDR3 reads CASSQTRTATNEKLFF. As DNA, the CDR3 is TGTGCCAGCTCACAGACCCGGACAGCAACTAATGAAAAACTGTTTTTT.

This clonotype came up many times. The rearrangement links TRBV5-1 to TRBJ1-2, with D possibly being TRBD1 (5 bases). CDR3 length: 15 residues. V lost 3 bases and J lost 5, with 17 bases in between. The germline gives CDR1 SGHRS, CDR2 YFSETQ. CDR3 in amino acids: CASSWGTLDPYGYTF. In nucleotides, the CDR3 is TGCGCCAGCAGCTGGGGGACGCTGGATCCTTATGGCTACACCTTC.

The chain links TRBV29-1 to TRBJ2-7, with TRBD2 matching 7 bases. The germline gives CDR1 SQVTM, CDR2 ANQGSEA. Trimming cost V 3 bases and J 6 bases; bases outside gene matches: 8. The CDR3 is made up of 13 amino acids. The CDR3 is CSVEKGGPSEQYF. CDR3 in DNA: TGCAGCGTTGAGAAGGGAGGGCCCAGCGAGCAGTACTTC.

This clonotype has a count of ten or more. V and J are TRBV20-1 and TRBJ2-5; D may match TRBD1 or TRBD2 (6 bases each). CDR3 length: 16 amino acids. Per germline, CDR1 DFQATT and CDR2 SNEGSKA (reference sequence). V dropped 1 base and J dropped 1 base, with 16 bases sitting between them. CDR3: CSARVTGARAQETQYF. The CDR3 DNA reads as TGCAGTGCTAGAGTTACGGGGGCGAGGGCCCAAGAGACCCAGTACTTC.

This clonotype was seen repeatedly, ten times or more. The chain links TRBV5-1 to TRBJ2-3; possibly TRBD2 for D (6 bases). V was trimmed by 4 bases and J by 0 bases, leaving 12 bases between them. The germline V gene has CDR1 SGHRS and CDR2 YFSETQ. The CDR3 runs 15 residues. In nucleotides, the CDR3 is TGCGCCAGCAGCCCGCCGGGGGTTAGCACAGATACGCAGTATTTT. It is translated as CASSPPGVSTDTQYF.

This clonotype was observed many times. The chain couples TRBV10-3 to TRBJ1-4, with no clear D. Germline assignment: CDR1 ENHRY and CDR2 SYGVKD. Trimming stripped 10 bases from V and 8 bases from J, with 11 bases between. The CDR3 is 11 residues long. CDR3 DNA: TGTGCCACCACGGCGGGAGAAAAACTGTTTTTT. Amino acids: CATTAGEKLFF.

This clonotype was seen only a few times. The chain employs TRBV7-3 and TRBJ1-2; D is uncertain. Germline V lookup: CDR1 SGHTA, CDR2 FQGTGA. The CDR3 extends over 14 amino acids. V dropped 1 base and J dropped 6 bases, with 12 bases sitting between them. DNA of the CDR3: TGTGCCAGCAGCTTAAGTAGTTCGAATGATGGCTACACCTTC. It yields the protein CASSLSSSNDGYTF.

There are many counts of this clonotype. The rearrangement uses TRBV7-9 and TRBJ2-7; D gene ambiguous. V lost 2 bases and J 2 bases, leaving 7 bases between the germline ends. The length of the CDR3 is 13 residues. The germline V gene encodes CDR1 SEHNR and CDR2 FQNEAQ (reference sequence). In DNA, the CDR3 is TGTGCCAGCAGCTTACTACAAACCTACGAGCAGTACTTC. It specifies CASSLLQTYEQYF.

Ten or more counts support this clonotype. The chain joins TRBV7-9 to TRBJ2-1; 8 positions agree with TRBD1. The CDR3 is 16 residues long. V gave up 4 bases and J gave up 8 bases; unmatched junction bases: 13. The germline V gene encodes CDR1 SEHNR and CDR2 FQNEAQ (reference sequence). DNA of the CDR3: TGTGCCAGCAGCTCCCAAACAGGGGGTGTTAAGGATGAGCAGTTCTTC. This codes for CASSSQTGGVKDEQFF.

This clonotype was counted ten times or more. Here the CDR3 reads CASSLAAGTDTQYF. Written as DNA, the CDR3 is TGCGCCAGCAGCTTGGCCGCGGGGACAGATACGCAGTATTTT. The chain is built from TRBV5-1 and TRBJ2-3; D perhaps matches TRBD2 (6 bases). V lost 0 bases, J lost 3 bases, and 8 bases lay in between. Germline V gene data show CDR1 as SGHRS and CDR2 as YFSETQ. This CDR3 region has 14 residues.

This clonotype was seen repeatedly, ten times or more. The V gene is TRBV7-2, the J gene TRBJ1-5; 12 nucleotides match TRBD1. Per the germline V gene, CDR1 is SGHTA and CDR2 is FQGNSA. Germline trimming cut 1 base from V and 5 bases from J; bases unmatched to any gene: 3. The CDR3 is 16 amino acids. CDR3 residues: CASSLGDRGHHQPQHF. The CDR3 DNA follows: TGTGCCAGCAGCTTAGGGGACAGGGGGCACCATCAGCCCCAGCATTTT.

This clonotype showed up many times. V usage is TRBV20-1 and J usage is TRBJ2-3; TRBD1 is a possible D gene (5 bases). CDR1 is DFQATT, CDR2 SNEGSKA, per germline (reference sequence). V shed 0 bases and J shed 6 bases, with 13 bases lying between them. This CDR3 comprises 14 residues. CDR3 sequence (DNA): TGCAGTGCTAGAGAGGTCTCAGGGATCGATACGCAGTATTTT. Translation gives CSAREVSGIDTQYF.

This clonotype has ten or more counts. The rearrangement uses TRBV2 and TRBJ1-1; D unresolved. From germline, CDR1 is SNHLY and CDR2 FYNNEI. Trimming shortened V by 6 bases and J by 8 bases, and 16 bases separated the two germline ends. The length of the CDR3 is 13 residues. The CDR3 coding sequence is TGTGCCAGCAGAGAGTCCGTTTCCAAAGAAGCTTTCTTT. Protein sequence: CASRESVSKEAFF.

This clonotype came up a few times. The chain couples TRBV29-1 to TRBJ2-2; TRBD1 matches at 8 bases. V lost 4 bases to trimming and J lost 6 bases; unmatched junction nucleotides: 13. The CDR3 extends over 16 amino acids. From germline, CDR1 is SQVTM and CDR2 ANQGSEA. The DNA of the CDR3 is TGCAGCGTTGTACTGGCCGGACAGGGTCGGTCCGGGGAGCTGTTTTTT. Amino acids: CSVVLAGQGRSGELFF.

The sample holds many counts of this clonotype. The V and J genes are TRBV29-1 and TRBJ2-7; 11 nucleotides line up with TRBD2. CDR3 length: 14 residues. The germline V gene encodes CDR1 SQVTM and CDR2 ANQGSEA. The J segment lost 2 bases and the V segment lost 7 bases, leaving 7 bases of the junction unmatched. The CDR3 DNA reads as TGCAGCGCACAAACTAGCGGGGGAGCCTACGAGCAGTACTTC. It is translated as CSAQTSGGAYEQYF.

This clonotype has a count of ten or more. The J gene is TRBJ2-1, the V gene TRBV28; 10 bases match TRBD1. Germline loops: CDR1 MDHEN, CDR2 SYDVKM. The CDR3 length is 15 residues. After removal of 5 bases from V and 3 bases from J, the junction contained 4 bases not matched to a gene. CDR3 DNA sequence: TGTGCCAGCAGTGGGGACAGGGGACTCTACAATGAGCAGTTCTTC. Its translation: CASSGDRGLYNEQFF.